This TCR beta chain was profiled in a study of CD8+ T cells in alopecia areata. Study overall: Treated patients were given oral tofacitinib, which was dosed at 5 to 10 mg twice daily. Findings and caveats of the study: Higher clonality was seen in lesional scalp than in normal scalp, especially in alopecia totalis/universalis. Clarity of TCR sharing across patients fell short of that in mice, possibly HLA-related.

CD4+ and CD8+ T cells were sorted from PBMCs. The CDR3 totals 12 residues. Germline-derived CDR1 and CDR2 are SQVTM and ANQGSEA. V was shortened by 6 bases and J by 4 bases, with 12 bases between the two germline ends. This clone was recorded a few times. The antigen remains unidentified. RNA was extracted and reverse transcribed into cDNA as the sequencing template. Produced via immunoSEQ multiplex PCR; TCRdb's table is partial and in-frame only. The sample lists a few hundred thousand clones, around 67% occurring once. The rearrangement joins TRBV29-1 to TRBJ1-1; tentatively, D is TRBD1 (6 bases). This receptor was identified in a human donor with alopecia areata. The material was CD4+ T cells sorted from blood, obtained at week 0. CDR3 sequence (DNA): TGCAGCGTGGGGGGCCAGGGCACTGAAGCTTTCTTT. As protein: CSVGGQGTEAFF.